The clone carrying this TCR beta chain was recorded a few times. The antigen is undetermined. From the 5' RACE reads, TCRdb called clonotypes with MiXCR, one entry per CDR3 protein. The data hold around 120,000 distinct CDR3 sequences, with 15% to 20% observed a single time. This entry belongs to a study of T-cell memory formation after mild COVID-19. Study-level information: Each donor largely had its own TCR clusters. Overall study results and limits: Contracting CD4+ clones were located mainly in CM and EM, and CD8+ clones in EMRA. Specificity for SARS-CoV-2 was not confirmed among the second-wave clones peaking on day 37.

The germline CDR1 and CDR2 sequences are SGHVS and FNYEAQ. The CDR3 covers 16 residues. Germline trimming cut 5 bases from V and 7 bases from J; bases unmatched to any gene: 6. The chain recombines TRBV7-6 with TRBJ2-1; 15 positions agree with TRBD2. The material sequenced was PBMCs or a T cell subset sorted from them (not recorded which). The clonotype originates from an adult woman who had mild COVID-19 (a few samples of this study predate the infection). Cell type and time point are not known. CDR3 in amino acids: CASSVGLAGGPNEQFF. CDR3 in DNA: TGTGCCAGCAGCGTCGGACTAGCGGGGGGGCCTAATGAGCAGTTCTTC. The full variable domain, rest sourced from reference TRBV7-6 and TRBJ2-1, is GAGVSQSPRYKVTKRGQDVALRCDPISGHVSLYWYRQALGQGPEFLTYFNYEAQQDKSGLPNDRFSAERPEGSISTLTIQRTEQRDSAMYRCASSVGLAGGPNEQFFGPGTRLTVL.